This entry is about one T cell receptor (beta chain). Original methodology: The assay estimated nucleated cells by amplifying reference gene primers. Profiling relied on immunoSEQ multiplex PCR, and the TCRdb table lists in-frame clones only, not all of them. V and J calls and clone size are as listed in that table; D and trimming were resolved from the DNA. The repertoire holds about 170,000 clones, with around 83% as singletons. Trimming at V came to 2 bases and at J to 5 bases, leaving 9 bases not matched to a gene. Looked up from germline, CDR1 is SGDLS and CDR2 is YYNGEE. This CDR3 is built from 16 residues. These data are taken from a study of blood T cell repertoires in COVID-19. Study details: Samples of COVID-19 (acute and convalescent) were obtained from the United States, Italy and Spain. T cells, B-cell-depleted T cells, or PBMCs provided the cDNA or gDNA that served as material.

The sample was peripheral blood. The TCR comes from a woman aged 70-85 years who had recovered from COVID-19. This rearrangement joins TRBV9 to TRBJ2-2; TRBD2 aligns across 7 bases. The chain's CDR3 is CASSVAAGGSTGELFF. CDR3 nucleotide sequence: TGTGCCAGCAGCGTGGCTGCCGGGGGGAGTACCGGGGAGCTGTTTTTT.